These 22 T cell receptor beta chains were all obtained from the same sample, sequenced in a study of cytomegalovirus exposure and HLA in healthy donors. Assay used: immunoSEQ multiplex PCR; TCRdb lists only in-frame clones, some missing. The sample lists around 230,000 clones; approximately 83% were seen once. Sequenced material: PBMCs. The receptors here all came from a woman aged 25 to 39 in good health and CMV-seropositive.

The chain couples TRBV10-2 to TRBJ1-5; D perhaps matches TRBD1 (5 bases). Trimming stripped 2 bases from V and 7 bases from J, with 18 bases between. CDR3 length: 16 residues. CDR1 and CDR2 from the germline V gene are WSHSY and SAAADI. CDR3 loop: CASSEKEGTGRQPQHF. In DNA, the CDR3 is TGCGCCAGCAGTGAGAAGGAGGGGACGGGAAGACAGCCCCAGCATTTT.

The chain carries TRBV6-5 and TRBJ2-5; a weak D match, TRBD1 (5 bases). Deletions cut 6 bases from V and 0 bases from J, with 11 bases between. The CDR3 consists of 14 residues. The germline gives CDR1 MNHEY, CDR2 SVGAGI. The CDR3 region has the DNA TGTGCCAGCAGGTTCAACAGGAACCAAGAGACCCAGTACTTC. It translates to CASRFNRNQETQYF.

The genes are TRBV19 and TRBJ2-5, with 8 nucleotides matching TRBD1. J gave up 4 bases and V 2 bases, and 3 bases lay outside the gene matches. The CDR3 extends over 14 amino acids. CDR1 and CDR2 from the germline V gene are LNHDA and SQIVND (reference sequence). Written as DNA, the CDR3 is TGTGCCAGTAGTATACAGGGGGCTGGAGAGACCCAGTACTTC. Translated: CASSIQGAGETQYF. The full variable domain, with the rest looked up from reference TRBV19 and TRBJ2-5, is DGGITQSPKYLFRKEGQNVTLSCEQNLNHDAMYWYRQDPGQGLRLIYYSQIVNDFQKGDIAEGYSVSREKKESFPLTVTSAQKNPTAFYLCASSIQGAGETQYFGPGTRLLVL.

The chain carries TRBV11-2 and TRBJ2-1; TRBD2 agrees at 7 bases. The CDR3 covers 14 residues. Germline values: CDR1 SGHAT, CDR2 FQNNGV. Losses at the gene ends were 6 bases for V and 8 bases for J; bases not matched to a gene: 10. The CDR3: CASSSGTTYDEQFF. The CDR3 DNA sequence: TGTGCCAGCAGTTCCGGGACTACCTATGATGAGCAGTTCTTC.

J is TRBJ2-1 and V is TRBV30; 7 nucleotides line up with TRBD2. Unmatched junction bases numbered 11, after V lost 8 bases and J lost 4 bases. The V gene's germline CDR1 is GTSNPN and CDR2 SVGIG (reference sequence). This CDR3 contains 14 residues. In DNA form, the CDR3 reads TGTGCCCGGTCCGGTGAGGGAGGGTACAATGAGCAGTTCTTC. It translates to CARSGEGGYNEQFF. Drawing the rest from reference TRBV30 and TRBJ2-1, the complete variable domain is SQTIHQWPATLVQPVGSPLSLECTVEGTSNPNLYWYRQAAGRGLQLLFYSVGIGQISSEVPQNLSASRPQDRQFILSSKKLLLSDSGFYLCARSGEGGYNEQFFGPGTRLTVL.

V is TRBV7-9 and J is TRBJ1-2; TRBD1 matches at 12 bases. The CDR3 has 14 residues. Per germline, CDR1 SEHNR and CDR2 FQNEAQ (reference sequence). The V segment lost 6 bases and the J segment 14 bases; nucleotides outside the gene matches: 13. The CDR3 spells CASSKGDRGLGQTF. CDR3 coding DNA: TGTGCCAGCAGTAAGGGGGACAGGGGGCTCGGACAGACCTTC.

The chain is built from TRBV27 and TRBJ2-3, with TRBD2 identical over 9 bases. In germline, CDR1 is MNHEY, CDR2 SMNVEV (reference sequence). The CDR3 is 16 amino acids. V was pared by 4 bases and J by 7 bases, with 12 bases of the junction left unmatched. The CDR3 protein is CASSYKGSGSVYTQYF. Here the CDR3 DNA reads TGTGCCAGCAGTTATAAGGGTAGCGGGAGCGTGTATACGCAGTATTTT.

The V and J genes are TRBV28 and TRBJ1-1; D is undetermined. V was pared by 6 bases and J by 7 bases, with 12 bases between. CDR1 and CDR2 (germline): MDHEN, SYDVKM. CDR3 length equals 12 residues. CDR3 coding DNA: TGTGCCAGCAGGGACCCGGGAATTGAAGCTTTCTTT. Translated, it gives CASRDPGIEAFF.

The chain uses TRBV28 and TRBJ1-2; D is undetermined. The CDR3 totals 15 residues. Germline assignment: CDR1 MDHEN and CDR2 SYDVKM. V was cut by 5 bases and J by 2 bases, with 15 bases left in between. This chain's CDR3 is CASSPLGPYNYGYTF. CDR3 DNA: TGTGCCAGCAGTCCTCTGGGCCCCTACAACTATGGCTACACCTTC.

The chain uses TRBV28 and TRBJ1-2; 7 positions match TRBD1. The CDR3 has 13 amino acids. V lost 7 bases and J lost 6; bases outside the gene matches: 8. Germline V gives CDR1 MDHEN, CDR2 SYDVKM. CDR3: CASTAQGFHGYTF. In DNA, the CDR3 is TGTGCCAGCACCGCACAGGGGTTTCATGGCTACACCTTC.

The chain joins TRBV15 to TRBJ1-2, with D uncertain. V lost 2 bases, J lost 5 bases, and 12 bases lay in between. The germline gives CDR1 LNHNV, CDR2 YYDKDF (reference sequence). The CDR3 consists of 14 residues. CDR3 sequence reads: CATSRPPGGYGYTF. The CDR3 DNA reads as TGTGCCACCAGCAGACCCCCCGGAGGGTATGGCTACACCTTC.

This chain joins TRBV11-2 and TRBJ2-1; 7 bases align to TRBD2. Losses at the gene ends were 5 bases for V and 6 bases for J; bases not matched to a gene: 13. Germline-derived CDR1 and CDR2 are SGHAT and FQNNGV. This CDR3 comprises 16 residues. The CDR3: CASSPAGGRAANEQFF. The CDR3 coding sequence is TGTGCCAGCAGCCCAGCGGGCGGGAGAGCGGCCAATGAGCAGTTCTTC.

CDR3 loop: CASSSTGRYEQYF. The CDR3 DNA is TGTGCCAGCAGCTCGACAGGGCGCTACGAGCAGTACTTC. The genes are TRBV5-6 and TRBJ2-7, with 7 bases matching TRBD1. The germline V gene encodes CDR1 SGHDT and CDR2 YYEEEE. The CDR3 covers 13 residues. The V and J ends lost 3 bases and 3 bases, in that order; junction bases with no gene match: 3.

The chain uses TRBV5-1 and TRBJ2-1; D is perhaps TRBD2 (6 bases). Germline loops: CDR1 SGHRS, CDR2 YFSETQ. This CDR3 comprises 16 residues. V dropped 3 bases and J dropped 5 bases, with 18 bases sitting between them. The CDR3 sequence: CASSWIPGVLNNEQFF. The CDR3 coding sequence is TGCGCCAGCAGCTGGATACCGGGAGTTTTAAACAATGAGCAGTTCTTC.

Of note for this clone: Additional DNA sequences in this sample encode the identical CDR3. The V and J genes are TRBV5-1 and TRBJ2-7, with D maybe TRBD1 (6 bases). In germline, CDR1 is SGHRS, CDR2 YFSETQ. Trimming removed 4 bases from V and 0 bases from J, with 14 bases in between. The CDR3 has 15 residues. CDR3 protein: CASSPGQPSSYEQYF. DNA for the CDR3: TGCGCCAGCAGCCCTGGACAGCCGAGCTCCTACGAGCAGTACTTC.

V usage is TRBV7-9 and J usage is TRBJ1-1, with 8 bases lining up with TRBD1. There are 13 residues in the CDR3. V shed 4 bases, J shed 6 bases, and the junction held 4 bases outside the gene matches. Germline V lookup: CDR1 SEHNR, CDR2 FQNEAQ (reference sequence). For the CDR3, the DNA is TGTGCCAGCAGCTCCCGACAGGGGTCTGAAGCTTTCTTT. Translated, it gives CASSSRQGSEAFF.

The chain recombines TRBV19 with TRBJ2-7, with D possibly TRBD1 on 5 matching bases. CDR3 length: 12 amino acids. Trimming took 10 bases from V and 6 from J, leaving 16 bases between them. Germline loops: CDR1 LNHDA, CDR2 SQIVND (reference sequence). As DNA, the CDR3 is TGTGCCAATTTCCTGTTGGGGCCCGAGCAGTACTTC. This encodes CANFLLGPEQYF.

This chain uses TRBV11-2 with TRBJ2-5, with D tentatively TRBD2 (6 bases). Per germline, CDR1 SGHAT and CDR2 FQNNGV. CDR3 length: 17 residues. The germline V and J ends were trimmed by 1 base and 1 base, with 16 bases remaining between them. Here the CDR3 DNA reads TGTGCCAGCAGCTTAGTAGGCTCTCTAGCGCCCCAAGAGACCCAGTACTTC. This translates into CASSLVGSLAPQETQYF.

CDR3 region: CASSESQKTYNEQFF. The CDR3 bases are TGTGCCAGCAGTGAATCACAGAAAACCTACAATGAGCAGTTCTTC. The chain combines TRBV25-1 with TRBJ2-1, with D hard to call. This CDR3 is 15 amino acids long. Trimming took off 1 base at V and 2 bases at J, with 9 bases between the two ends. CDR1 and CDR2 (germline): MGHDK, SYGVNS. Together with reference TRBV25-1 and TRBJ2-1, the CDR3 gives the full variable domain: EADIYQTPRYLVIGTGKKITLECSQTMGHDKMYWYQQDPGMELHLIHYSYGVNSTEKGDLSSESTVSRIRTEHFPLTLESARPSHTSQYLCASSESQKTYNEQFFGPGTRLTVL.

The V and J genes are TRBV5-8 and TRBJ2-7, with TRBD1 matching 7 bases. CDR1 SGHTS and CDR2 YDEGEE come from the germline V gene. The CDR3 runs 15 residues. The junction had 10 bases not matched to a gene; V was cut back by 7 bases and J by 0 bases. The chain's CDR3 is CASPKQQGISYEQYF. In nucleotides, the CDR3 is TGTGCCAGCCCGAAACAACAGGGGATCTCCTACGAGCAGTACTTC.

The V and J genes are TRBV7-9 and TRBJ2-7; maybe TRBD2 (6 bases). V lost 4 bases and J lost 2, with 18 bases in between. Germline CDR1 is SEHNR and CDR2 is FQNEAQ (reference sequence). This CDR3 contains 16 residues. As DNA, the CDR3 is TGTGCCAGCAGCTCCCGGGGGAGAAATACGACCTACGAGCAGTACTTC. Translation: CASSSRGRNTTYEQYF.

The V and J genes are TRBV14 and TRBJ1-1; 9 bases line up with TRBD1. CDR3 length equals 17 residues. Germline values: CDR1 SGHDN, CDR2 FVKESK. V shed 4 bases and J 1 base; nucleotides not matched to a gene: 10. CDR3 sequence: CASSRVTGGPPNTEAFF. The CDR3 DNA sequence: TGTGCCAGCAGCCGAGTAACAGGGGGCCCTCCGAACACTGAAGCTTTCTTT. The full variable domain, in which reference TRBV14 and TRBJ1-1 provide the parts outside the CDR3, is EAGVTQFPSHSVIEKGQTVTLRCDPISGHDNLYWYRRVMGKEIKFLLHFVKESKQDESGMPNNRFLAERTGGTYSTLKVQPAELEDSGVYFCASSRVTGGPPNTEAFFGQGTRLTVV.